A single sample is the source of the 13 T cell receptor beta chains below, sequenced in a study of shared T cell receptors in the human thymus. Measured with immunoSEQ multiplex PCR; TCRdb has only the in-frame clones, and not every one. Of roughly 500,000 clones in the sample, more than 75% were seen once. The data also belong to a second study, concerning human thymus T cells.

The source material was thymocytes. The receptors derive from a boy under two years old with a congenital heart defect.

To note about this clone: This CDR3 is also generated by other DNA sequences in the sample. This chain uses TRBV4-3 with TRBJ2-7; 7 bases line up with TRBD1. CDR3 length: 19 residues. From germline, CDR1 is LGHNA and CDR2 YSLEER. The V and J ends lost 3 bases and 6 bases, in that order; junction bases with no gene match: 23. The CDR3 DNA reads as TGCGCCAGCAGCCACGGCGCGCGGACAGGAGTTAATGGTCCTGTCGAGCAGTACTTC. Its protein is CASSHGARTGVNGPVEQYF.

The V and J genes are TRBV10-3 and TRBJ1-1, with D uncertain. The CDR3 totals 11 residues. The germline V gene encodes CDR1 ENHRY and CDR2 SYGVKD. The V and J ends lost 6 bases and 3 bases respectively, with 5 bases between them. The CDR3 region has the DNA TGTGCCATCAGCCAGGACACTGAAGCTTTCTTT. Amino acids: CAISQDTEAFF.

This rearrangement joins TRBV4-3 to TRBJ2-6; D is ambiguous. The V gene's germline CDR1 is LGHNA and CDR2 YSLEER. CDR3 length: 17 amino acids. The V and J ends lost 5 bases and 0 bases respectively, with 14 bases between them. The DNA for the CDR3 is TGCGCCAGCAGCGAAAAGCGAGGTCTCTCTGGGGCCAACGTCCTGACTTTC. It is translated as CASSEKRGLSGANVLTF.

The chain is built from TRBV4-3 and TRBJ2-2; 8 bases agree with TRBD2. V lost 2 bases and J lost 0; bases outside the gene matches: 5. The CDR3 consists of 17 residues. Germline V gives CDR1 LGHNA, CDR2 YSLEER. In DNA, the CDR3 is TGCGCCAGCAGCCAACTTATAGCGGGGTCGAACACCGGGGAGCTGTTTTTT. This translates into CASSQLIAGSNTGELFF.

This clone was found a few times. The rearrangement joins TRBV6-5 to TRBJ2-7; 8 nucleotides match TRBD2. The CDR3 is 12 residues long. V lost 8 bases, J lost 7 bases, and 7 bases stayed unmatched. Germline V lookup: CDR1 MNHEY, CDR2 SVGAGI. The CDR3 DNA reads TGTGCCAGCTACGGGACTAGTGATGAGCAGTACTTC. Translating it yields CASYGTSDEQYF.

The chain is built from TRBV27 and TRBJ2-7, with TRBD2 identical over 13 bases. Looked up from germline, CDR1 is MNHEY and CDR2 is SMNVEV (reference sequence). This CDR3 is 17 amino acids long. The ends lost 5 bases at V and 2 bases at J; junction bases unmatched: 9. CDR3 nucleotide sequence: TGTGCCAGCAGTGCCCGCCCACTAGCGGGAGGGCCCTACGAGCAGTACTTC. Its translation: CASSARPLAGGPYEQYF.

The gene calls are TRBV11-1 and TRBJ2-1; 7 nucleotides align to TRBD1. The junction had 13 bases not matched to a gene; V was cut back by 2 bases and J by 0 bases. The V gene's germline CDR1 is SGHAT and CDR2 FQDESV (reference sequence). This CDR3 has 19 residues. CDR3 amino acids: CASSLRGPATGPSYNEQFF. The CDR3 DNA follows: TGTGCCAGCAGCTTAAGGGGGCCGGCGACAGGGCCCTCCTACAATGAGCAGTTCTTC.

The count of this clone is one. V is TRBV12-1 and J is TRBJ2-4; no DNA check was done on the table's D call, TRBD1. TRBV12-1 is marked as a pseudogene. The CDR3 has 13 residues. CDR3 bases: TGTGCCAGCAGCTTAAGACAGGGTTTGAGCTCCTACTTC. It translates to CASSLRQGLSSYF.

This chain connects TRBV6-6 to TRBJ1-5, with TRBD1 matching over 7 bases. The CDR3 consists of 15 residues. V lost 11 bases to trimming and J lost 0 bases; unmatched junction nucleotides: 10. CDR1 MNHNY and CDR2 SVGAGI come from the germline V gene (reference sequence). The CDR3 loop reads CAARGDSSSNQPQHF. The CDR3 DNA sequence: TGTGCCGCCAGGGGGGACTCCAGTAGCAATCAGCCCCAGCATTTT.

The chain has TRBV4-3 and TRBJ2-5; D is unresolved. Germline V gene data show CDR1 as LGHNA and CDR2 as YSLEER. V shed 0 bases and J shed 5 bases, with 13 bases lying between them. There are 15 residues in the CDR3. The CDR3 DNA is TGCGCCAGCAGCCAAGACAGATTCGCTTGGGAGACCCAGTACTTC. As protein: CASSQDRFAWETQYF.

This clone was seen a handful of times. This chain uses TRBV14 with TRBJ2-7, with 8 positions matching TRBD1. From germline, CDR1 is SGHDN and CDR2 FVKESK. The trim removed 4 bases at V and 1 base at J, leaving 6 bases unmatched. There are 15 residues in the CDR3. In DNA form, the CDR3 reads TGTGCCAGCAGCCCACGACAGGGGAAATCCTACGAGCAGTACTTC. Amino acids: CASSPRQGKSYEQYF.

The chain uses TRBV6-4 and TRBJ2-1, with 7 bases aligning to TRBD2. CDR3 size: 16 residues. Germline CDR1 MRHNA, CDR2 SNTAGT. V dropped 5 bases and J dropped 4; count of bases not matched to a gene: 11. The chain's CDR3 is CASSRDTSGVYNEQFF. CDR3 in DNA: TGTGCCAGCAGTCGGGATACGAGCGGGGTATACAATGAGCAGTTCTTC.

This chain uses TRBV6-5 with TRBJ2-7, with D unclear. The germline CDR1 and CDR2 sequences are MNHEY and SVGAGI. The ends were cut back, 6 bases at V and 6 bases at J, with 21 bases in the middle. This CDR3 spans 15 amino acids. CDR3 nucleotides: TGTGCCAGCAGATCCCTCGACCAAGCGCTGGGCGAGCAGTACTTC. Translation: CASRSLDQALGEQYF.